The subject of this entry is one TCR delta chain. With a far larger clone one base away, a read error is the likely cause. At the DNA level, this CDR3 is encoded by other sequences in the same sample as well. TCRdb re-called the multiplex PCR reads via CATT. Of about 2,100 delta-chain clones in the sample, approximately 1.5% were seen once. The sample is drawn from a study of gamma delta lymphoproliferative disorders and STAT genes. About the research overall: At least 50 ng of genomic DNA went into each LymphoTrack Dx TCRG Assay library.

PBMCs from patients and controls supplied the genomic DNA for sequencing. Germline V lookup: CDR1 GEAIGNYY, CDR2 EKD. The CDR3 covers 16 residues. This TCR was sampled from a human donor in good health. The chain uses TRDV2 and TRDJ1; TRDD3 agrees at 10 bases. Sequenced sample: blood. The CDR3, as DNA: TGTGCCTGTGACACCGTGGTTGGGGGGATACGCAGGGAACTAATCTTT. Translated, it gives CACDTVVGGIRRELIF.